The present entry profiles one T cell receptor beta chain with its context. The entry originates in a study of blood T cell repertoires in COVID-19. Turning to the study itself: Italy, Spain and the United States were the sources of the convalescent and acute COVID-19 samples.

Germline CDR1 SGHTA, CDR2 FQGNSA. The ends were cut back, 3 bases at V and 9 bases at J, with 11 bases in the middle. The CDR3 sequence is 12 residues long. Here immunoSEQ multiplex PCR was the method, and the copy in TCRdb shows in-frame clones only, minus some. Among hundreds of thousands of clones listed, 88% were seen once. The receptor was derived from a woman under 40 who had recovered from COVID-19. The chain couples TRBV7-2 to TRBJ1-2; D perhaps matches TRBD1 (5 bases). Sequencing was carried out using peripheral blood. The CDR3 region is CASSFGAESYTF. The CDR3 region has the DNA TGTGCCAGCAGCTTTGGGGCCGAAAGCTACACCTTC.